What follows are 17 T cell receptor beta chains derived from one specimen sequenced in a study of OX40 agonist ivuxolimab in advanced cancers. The method was immunoSEQ multiplex PCR; TCRdb's version includes in-frame clones alone and lacks a portion of them. The sample shows some 150,000 clones, over 75% of them seen only once. Sequencing used CD4+ or CD8+ T cells sorted from blood, obtained in a trial of the OX40 agonist ivuxolimab. Every receptor here comes from an adult with an advanced solid tumor such as melanoma, head and neck, liver or kidney cancer.

CDR3 nucleotides: TGTGCCAGCAGTTCTCCGAACAGGCCCCAGCATTTT. Its translation: CASSSPNRPQHF. This chain connects TRBV7-2 to TRBJ1-5; no clear D gene. Germline V gene sequence: CDR1 SGHTA, CDR2 FQGNSA. With 6 bases removed from V and 9 bases from J, the gap between germline ends came to 12 bases. This CDR3 contains 12 residues. The variable domain in full, with the rest retrieved from reference TRBV7-2 and TRBJ1-5, is GAGVSQSPSNKVTEKGKDVELRCDPISGHTALYWYRQSLGQGLEFLIYFQGNSAPDKSGLPSDRFSAERTGGSVSTLTIQRTQQEDSAVYLCASSSPNRPQHFGDGTRLSIL.

This clone occurred once. CDR3 loop: CASSYDGGTGNTIYF. The DNA of the CDR3 is TGTGCCAGCAGTTACGATGGGGGAACTGGAAACACCATATATTTT. The chain couples TRBV6-5 to TRBJ1-3; D perhaps matches TRBD1 (5 bases). This CDR3 is built from 15 residues. Per the germline V gene, CDR1 is MNHEY and CDR2 is SVGAGI. The V end was cut by 2 bases, the J end by 2 bases, with 10 bases between.

The chain joins TRBV5-1 to TRBJ1-1, with D perhaps TRBD1 (5 bases). The CDR3 is 16 residues long. Germline V gene sequence: CDR1 SGHRS, CDR2 YFSETQ. Trimming took off 0 bases at V and 5 bases at J, with 17 bases between the two ends. The CDR3 DNA is TGCGCCAGCAGCTTGGCCGTGAACAGTGGGGGTACTGAAGCTTTCTTT. It yields the protein CASSLAVNSGGTEAFF.

This chain links TRBV2 with TRBJ1-5, with 7 bases fitting TRBD1. The junction had 10 bases not matched to a gene; V was cut back by 1 base and J by 4 bases. The CDR3 covers 17 residues. Germline CDR1 SNHLY, CDR2 FYNNEI. In DNA form, the CDR3 reads TGTGCCAGCAGTGAAGGTCCATCACAGGGGCGAAATCAGCCCCAGCATTTT. Its protein product is CASSEGPSQGRNQPQHF.

The J gene is TRBJ1-1, the V gene TRBV18, with a possible D match to TRBD1 (5 bases). From germline, CDR1 is KGHSH and CDR2 LQKENI. The V end was cut by 4 bases, the J end by 6 bases, with 18 bases between. The CDR3 spans 15 residues. CDR3 coding DNA: TGTGCCAGCTCACGGGGACCTGAAGGGACCGCTGAAGCTTTCTTT. Protein: CASSRGPEGTAEAFF.

V usage is TRBV12-5 and J usage is TRBJ1-1; D remains unclear. CDR3 size: 15 residues. Trimming removed 0 bases from V and 1 base from J, with 9 bases in between. In germline, CDR1 is LGHNT, CDR2 FRNRAP. The CDR3 nucleotides read TGTGCTAGTGGTTTGGTACTGGCCGAGAACACTGAAGCTTTCTTT. It encodes CASGLVLAENTEAFF.

This clone occurred a few times. The chain is built from TRBV5-8 and TRBJ1-3; D remains ambiguous. Trimming removed 6 bases at V and 1 base at J, with 11 bases between. The CDR3 loop spans 14 amino acids. Looked up from germline, CDR1 is SGHTS and CDR2 is YDEGEE. CDR3 protein: CASTLLRSGNTIYF. The CDR3 DNA reads as TGTGCCAGCACCTTATTGAGATCTGGAAACACCATATATTTT.

The gene calls are TRBV7-9 and TRBJ2-5; 9 bases are a match to TRBD1. The CDR3 length is 17 residues. With V trimmed by 2 bases and J by 4 bases, 11 bases remained unmatched. Germline V gene sequence: CDR1 SEHNR, CDR2 FQNEAQ (reference sequence). The DNA of the CDR3 is TGTGCCAGCAGCTTATCGTCCGGGACAGGGACGACAGAGACCCAGTACTTC. Amino acids: CASSLSSGTGTTETQYF.

The rearrangement uses TRBV7-3 and TRBJ2-1, with 12 bases aligning to TRBD2. Looked up from germline, CDR1 is SGHTA and CDR2 is FQGTGA. Trimming cost V 4 bases and J 5 bases; bases outside gene matches: 3. This CDR3 has 15 amino acids. CDR3 coding DNA: TGTGCCAGCAGCTGGACTAGCGGGGTAGACAATGAGCAGTTCTTC. It translates to CASSWTSGVDNEQFF.

The chain has TRBV9 and TRBJ1-3; possible D gene TRBD1, 5 bases. Germline CDR1 is SGDLS and CDR2 is YYNGEE. Trimming cost V 4 bases and J 2 bases, with 10 bases left between them. The CDR3 runs to 14 residues. As DNA, the CDR3 is TGTGCCAGCAGCCCCGGGACTACTGGAAACACCATATATTTT. Residues: CASSPGTTGNTIYF.

The V call is TRBV5-1, the J call TRBJ2-7; 8 bases are shared with TRBD1. V gave up 1 base and J gave up 2 bases; unmatched junction bases: 2. CDR1 SGHRS and CDR2 YFSETQ come from the germline V gene. This CDR3 is built from 14 residues. This chain's CDR3 is CASSLQGATYEQYF. The CDR3, as DNA: TGCGCCAGCAGCTTGCAGGGGGCAACCTACGAGCAGTACTTC.

The gene calls are TRBV19 and TRBJ1-1; weak D call: TRBD1 (5 bases). The CDR3 is 14 amino acids. Trimming stripped 10 bases from V and 4 bases from J, with 19 bases between. Germline V CDR1 and CDR2: LNHDA, SQIVND (reference sequence). In nucleotides, the CDR3 is TGTGCCACCGCCGATCGGGGCAGAGTCACTGAAGCTTTCTTT. Translating gives CATADRGRVTEAFF.

CDR3 loop: CASSLDRDPHEQYF. For the CDR3, the DNA is TGTGCCAGCAGCCTCGACAGGGACCCCCACGAGCAGTACTTC. The chain links TRBV7-2 to TRBJ2-7; 7 positions agree with TRBD1. CDR3 length: 14 amino acids. Trimming removed 5 bases from V and 5 bases from J; junction bases left unmatched: 9. Germline lookup yields CDR1 SGHTA and CDR2 FQGNSA.

V is TRBV27 and J is TRBJ2-7; possibly TRBD1 for D (6 bases). The CDR3 loop spans 13 amino acids. The V gene's germline CDR1 is MNHEY and CDR2 SMNVEV (reference sequence). V lost 8 bases, J lost 3 bases, and 14 bases lay in between. CDR3: CASGGRQVYEQYF. The DNA for the CDR3 is TGTGCCAGCGGCGGTCGACAGGTCTACGAGCAGTACTTC.

The genes are TRBV28 and TRBJ1-4; no clear D. Germline V gene data show CDR1 as MDHEN and CDR2 as SYDVKM. The CDR3 runs 11 residues. Between the trimmed V and J ends, which lost 8 bases and 5 bases, there was a span of 6 bases. The CDR3 protein is CASLANEKLFF. DNA of the CDR3: TGTGCCAGCTTAGCCAATGAAAAACTGTTTTTT.

The rearrangement links TRBV30 to TRBJ1-6, with TRBD1 as a possible D gene (5 bases). Germline V gene sequence: CDR1 GTSNPN, CDR2 SVGIG (reference sequence). The V end was cut by 8 bases, the J end by 3 bases, with 8 bases between. The CDR3 runs 12 residues. This chain's CDR3 is CAADSYNSPLHF. Written as DNA, the CDR3 is TGTGCCGCCGACAGCTATAATTCACCCCTCCACTTT.

J is TRBJ2-2 and V is TRBV10-3; TRBD1 or TRBD2 may be the D gene (5 bases each). The CDR3 extends over 15 amino acids. Germline CDR1 reads ENHRY; CDR2 reads SYGVKD. V shed 4 bases and J shed 1 base, with 10 bases lying between them. DNA for the CDR3: TGTGCCATCAGTGGTGGGGGACGGAACACCGGGGAGCTGTTTTTT. It translates to CAISGGGRNTGELFF.